This entry describes one T cell receptor beta chain. The data belong to a study of blood T cell repertoires in COVID-19. Study summary: Samples came from the United States, Italy and Spain, spanning acute and convalescent COVID-19. In each case, the material was cDNA or gDNA derived from T cells, B-cell-depleted T cells, or PBMCs.

This CDR3 region has 15 residues. CDR1 and CDR2 (germline): SGHTA, FQGTGA. The germline V and J ends were trimmed by 1 base and 7 bases, with 14 bases remaining between them. The repertoire was sequenced with immunoSEQ multiplex PCR; TCRdb's copy has only in-frame clones and lacks some. The data show some 76,000 clones, more than 65% seen once. Specimen: peripheral blood. This sequence originates from a man aged 45-65 years with acute or convalescent COVID-19. The chain has TRBV7-3 and TRBJ1-5, with D possibly TRBD1 on 5 matching bases. This chain's CDR3 is CASSLIGTGSQPQHF. In DNA form, the CDR3 reads TGTGCCAGCAGCTTAATTGGTACAGGAAGCCAGCCCCAGCATTTT.